The 11 T cell receptor beta chains below come from one sample, sequenced in a study of cytomegalovirus exposure and HLA in healthy donors. PCR used 60 Vbeta primers and 13 Jbeta primers. The repertoire was sequenced with immunoSEQ multiplex PCR; TCRdb's copy has only in-frame clones and lacks some. The table includes approximately 160,000 clones, 65% to 80% detected once. Sequenced: PBMCs. These TCRs come from a middle-aged woman in good health and CMV-seropositive.

The chain couples TRBV5-4 to TRBJ2-1; 12 bases are a match to TRBD2. This CDR3 contains 15 residues. Trimming at V came to 5 bases and at J to 4 bases, leaving 4 bases not matched to a gene. CDR1 SGHNT and CDR2 YYREEE come from the germline V gene (reference sequence). The CDR3 nucleotides read TGTGCCAGCAGTCGGACTAGCGGGACTTACAATGAGCAGTTCTTC. Translation: CASSRTSGTYNEQFF.

This clone was seen a single time. V gene TRBV29-1 combines with J gene TRBJ2-1; no firm D call. Germline-derived CDR1 and CDR2 are SQVTM and ANQGSEA. The ends were cut back, 1 base at V and 0 bases at J, with 7 bases in the middle. The CDR3 loop spans 14 amino acids. The CDR3 DNA sequence: TGCAGCGTTGAAGGACTTAACTCCTACAATGAGCAGTTCTTC. Protein: CSVEGLNSYNEQFF.

About this clone itself: The same CDR3 can be traced to other DNA sequences in this sample. J is TRBJ1-4 and V is TRBV6-5; D not resolved. From germline, CDR1 is MNHEY and CDR2 SVGAGI. The V end lost 4 bases, the J end lost 0 bases, and 9 bases lay between the germline ends. The CDR3 runs 15 residues. CDR3 region: CASSSGGATNEKLFF. The CDR3 nucleotides read TGTGCCAGCAGTTCAGGTGGTGCAACTAATGAAAAACTGTTTTTT.

This clone appeared a few times. This chain uses TRBV2 with TRBJ2-1; 9 positions agree with TRBD1. Germline lookup yields CDR1 SNHLY and CDR2 FYNNEI. The CDR3 spans 15 residues. Unmatched junction bases numbered 7, after V lost 2 bases and J lost 8 bases. CDR3 residues: CASSERDREMDEQFF. The CDR3 nucleotides are TGTGCCAGCAGTGAAAGGGACAGGGAAATGGATGAGCAGTTCTTC.

This clone was seen once. CDR3 loop: CAWGYTDRGNGYTF. The CDR3 DNA reads as TGTGCCTGGGGCTATACGGACAGGGGAAATGGCTACACCTTC. V gene TRBV30 combines with J gene TRBJ1-2, with 9 bases matching TRBD1. This CDR3 spans 14 amino acids. Germline CDR1 and CDR2: GTSNPN and SVGIG (reference sequence). V shed 5 bases and J 6 bases; nucleotides not matched to a gene: 10.

The chain combines TRBV7-9 with TRBJ1-1; D gene unclear. The CDR3 consists of 13 residues. Germline CDR1 SEHNR, CDR2 FQNEAQ (reference sequence). Trimming cost V 0 bases and J 4 bases, with 6 bases left between them. The CDR3 spells CASSLALRTEAFF. In nucleotides, the CDR3 is TGTGCCAGCAGCTTAGCCCTCCGCACTGAAGCTTTCTTT.

The count of this clone is one. The rearrangement links TRBV2 to TRBJ2-7; 8 bases line up with TRBD1. Per the germline V gene, CDR1 is SNHLY and CDR2 is FYNNEI. V shed 2 bases, J shed 0 bases, and the junction held 6 bases outside the gene matches. The CDR3 has 16 residues. CDR3 region: CASSENGQGFSYEQYF. CDR3 nucleotides: TGTGCCAGCAGTGAAAATGGACAGGGTTTCTCCTACGAGCAGTACTTC.

The rearrangement links TRBV6-6 to TRBJ1-1, with a tentative D call TRBD1 (5 bases). CDR1 is MNHNY, CDR2 SVGAGI, per germline (reference sequence). The V gene lost 7 bases and the J gene lost 3 bases, with 12 bases spanning the gap. The CDR3 spans 13 residues. The chain's CDR3 is CASTTGAHTEAFF. CDR3 nucleotide sequence: TGTGCCAGCACCACAGGAGCACACACTGAAGCTTTCTTT.

The rearrangement uses TRBV30 and TRBJ1-3, with TRBD1 matching 7 bases. This CDR3 region has 17 residues. After removal of 4 bases from V and 0 bases from J, the junction contained 12 bases not matched to a gene. Germline CDR1 and CDR2: GTSNPN and SVGIG (reference sequence). CDR3 nucleotides: TGTGCCTGGAAGGGAACGGGACAGAAGAACTCTGGAAACACCATATATTTT. It translates to CAWKGTGQKNSGNTIYF. Variable domain in full (rest from reference TRBV30 and TRBJ1-3): SQTIHQWPATLVQPVGSPLSLECTVEGTSNPNLYWYRQAAGRGLQLLFYSVGIGQISSEVPQNLSASRPQDRQFILSSKKLLLSDSGFYLCAWKGTGQKNSGNTIYFGEGSWLTVV.

The CDR3 here is CASSPFRDRVGNEQFF. As DNA, the CDR3 is TGTGCCAGCAGCCCCTTCCGGGACAGGGTAGGCAATGAGCAGTTCTTC. This rearrangement joins TRBV7-8 to TRBJ2-1; 9 bases are a match to TRBD1. The CDR3 covers 16 residues. The V gene end was trimmed by 5 bases and the J gene end by 6 bases; junction bases not matched to a gene: 11. Germline lookup yields CDR1 SGHVS and CDR2 FQNEAQ.

The chain combines TRBV6-5 with TRBJ2-5, with TRBD1 matching 10 bases. The CDR3 runs 14 residues. The trim removed 4 bases at V and 3 bases at J, leaving 2 bases unmatched. The germline CDR1 and CDR2 sequences are MNHEY and SVGAGI. CDR3 amino acids: CASSWGQGKETQYF. The CDR3 bases are TGTGCCAGCAGTTGGGGACAGGGGAAAGAGACCCAGTACTTC.